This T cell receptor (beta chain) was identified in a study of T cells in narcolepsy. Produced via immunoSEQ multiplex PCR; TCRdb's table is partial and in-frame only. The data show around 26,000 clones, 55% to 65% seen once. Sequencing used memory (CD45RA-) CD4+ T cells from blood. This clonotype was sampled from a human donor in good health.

CDR3 in amino acids: CASSVAGATNEKLFF. CDR3 nucleotides: TGTGCCAGCAGCGTAGCCGGAGCAACTAATGAAAAACTGTTTTTT. The chain has TRBV9 and TRBJ1-4; D remains unclear. The CDR3 runs 15 residues. The germline V gene has CDR1 SGDLS and CDR2 YYNGEE. V gave up 0 bases and J gave up 0 bases, with 6 bases separating them.